These 15 T cell receptor beta chains were sequenced from one sample in a study of blood T cell repertoires in COVID-19. Sequencing used immunoSEQ multiplex PCR; TCRdb keeps in-frame clones, though not all of them. The table lists 150,000 to 200,000 clones, about 78% of them singletons. The sample comprised PBMCs or T cells enriched from blood (not recorded which). These receptors all come from a woman in her forties or fifties who had recovered from COVID-19.

The genes are TRBV15 and TRBJ2-7; D remains ambiguous. Trimming stripped 0 bases from V and 2 bases from J, with 5 bases between. This CDR3 has 13 amino acids. Germline CDR1 LNHNV, CDR2 YYDKDF (reference sequence). The chain's CDR3 is CATSRDLTYEQYF. The CDR3, as DNA: TGTGCCACCAGCAGAGATCTTACCTACGAGCAGTACTTC.

The chain couples TRBV3-1 (or the pseudogene TRBV3-2) to TRBJ2-5; D is perhaps TRBD1 (5 bases). CDR1 is LGHDT and CDR2 is YNNKEL in the germline V gene (reference sequence). V lost 6 bases, J lost 1 base, and 15 bases lay in between. The CDR3 is made up of 15 amino acids. Here the CDR3 DNA reads TGTGCCAGCAGTCGCGCCGTGGGGCCCCAAGAGACCCAGTACTTC. Translation: CASSRAVGPQETQYF.

Notes on this clone: At one boundary the junction diverges from the germline segment, which might be a read error. The chain carries TRBV4-1 and TRBJ1-4; no definite D call. The CDR3 extends over 15 amino acids. Germline V lookup: CDR1 MGHRA, CDR2 YSYEKL. Here the CDR3 DNA reads TGCGCCAGCAGCCAAGATCCGTATTCGCCTCCTAATTCCCTTTTT. The encoded protein is CASSQDPYSPPNSLF.

This chain connects TRBV18 to TRBJ1-1, with a possible D match to TRBD1 (6 bases). This CDR3 has 17 residues. Per germline, CDR1 KGHSH and CDR2 LQKENI. Trimming stripped 4 bases from V and 5 bases from J, with 23 bases between. CDR3 residues: CASSLSQVAGARTEAFF. The CDR3 region has the DNA TGTGCCAGCTCACTCTCCCAAGTGGCGGGGGCGAGAACTGAAGCTTTCTTT.

The rearrangement joins TRBV3-1 (or the pseudogene TRBV3-2) to TRBJ2-3; the match to TRBD1 covers 7 bases. The CDR3 totals 18 residues. After removal of 7 bases from V and 5 bases from J, the junction contained 21 bases not matched to a gene. The V gene's germline CDR1 is LGHDT and CDR2 YNNKEL (reference sequence). CDR3 in DNA: TGTGCCAGCAACCCTATACCCGGCCGACAGGGTATTTTAGATACGCAGTATTTT. Protein product: CASNPIPGRQGILDTQYF.

As to this clone: One end of the junction is discordant with germline, which a read error may explain. The chain recombines TRBV28 with TRBJ2-7; 10 bases fit TRBD2. The CDR3 has 12 residues. Germline lookup yields CDR1 MDHEN and CDR2 SYDVKM. CDR3 region: CASSDIGLAENF. The DNA for the CDR3 is TGTGCCAGCAGCGACATAGGACTAGCGGAGAACTTC.

As DNA, the CDR3 is TGTGCCAGCAGCTGGGGACTAGCGGCAACCAACAATGAGCAGTTCTTC. Translated, it gives CASSWGLAATNNEQFF. V and J are TRBV7-3 and TRBJ2-1; 11 bases are shared with TRBD2. The V gene's germline CDR1 is SGHTA and CDR2 FQGTGA. V shed 4 bases, J shed 5 bases, and the junction held 7 bases outside the gene matches. This CDR3 contains 16 residues. Combining the CDR3 with reference TRBV7-3 and TRBJ2-1 gives the whole variable domain GAGVSQTPSNKVTEKGKYVELRCDPISGHTALYWYRQSLGQGPEFLIYFQGTGAADDSGLPNDRFFAVRPEGSVSTLKIQRTERGDSAVYLCASSWGLAATNNEQFFGPGTRLTVL.

V and J are TRBV19 and TRBJ1-5, with TRBD1 matching over 7 bases. CDR3 size: 15 residues. J was trimmed by 3 bases and V by 4 bases; bases with no gene match: 6. The germline CDR1 and CDR2 sequences are LNHDA and SQIVND (reference sequence). CDR3 protein: CASSNTGVPNQPQHF. The CDR3 nucleotides read TGTGCCAGTAGTAACACAGGGGTTCCCAATCAGCCCCAGCATTTT.

CDR3 sequence reads: CAWSVDRLNTEAFF. CDR3 DNA: TGTGCCTGGAGTGTAGACAGGCTAAACACTGAAGCTTTCTTT. The rearrangement links TRBV30 to TRBJ1-1, with a tentative D call TRBD1 (6 bases). Trimming pared 0 bases from V and 2 bases from J, leaving 10 bases between. The germline CDR1 and CDR2 sequences are GTSNPN and SVGIG (reference sequence). CDR3 length equals 14 residues.

The rearrangement uses TRBV27 and TRBJ2-7; 7 nucleotides line up with TRBD1. CDR1 and CDR2 from the germline V gene are MNHEY and SMNVEV (reference sequence). V lost 3 bases, J lost 2 bases, and 4 bases stayed unmatched. This CDR3 comprises 14 residues. CDR3 sequence (DNA): TGTGCCAGCAGTTTCAGAGACAGGGCCTACGAGCAGTACTTC. This codes for CASSFRDRAYEQYF.

The chain is built from TRBV27 and TRBJ1-6, with 12 bases that match TRBD1. The CDR3 is made up of 15 amino acids. Trimming removed 6 bases from V and 10 bases from J; junction bases left unmatched: 7. The germline V gene has CDR1 MNHEY and CDR2 SMNVEV (reference sequence). The DNA for the CDR3 is TGTGCCAGCAGGGACGGGACAGGGGGCGAGTCACCCCTCCACTTT. Its translation: CASRDGTGGESPLHF.

V usage is TRBV6-5 and J usage is TRBJ1-2, with D possibly matching TRBD1 (5 bases). Germline assignment: CDR1 MNHEY and CDR2 SVGAGI. The CDR3 has 14 amino acids. Trimming took off 4 bases at V and 8 bases at J, with 17 bases between the two ends. This chain's CDR3 is CASSSRQPLGGYTF. The CDR3 nucleotides are TGTGCCAGCAGTTCTCGACAGCCTCTTGGGGGCTACACCTTC.

The rearrangement links TRBV27 to TRBJ2-2; TRBD2 matches at 15 bases. The CDR3 has 16 residues. CDR1 MNHEY and CDR2 SMNVEV come from the germline V gene (reference sequence). V shed 10 bases and J 4 bases; nucleotides not matched to a gene: 7. The CDR3 coding sequence is TGTGCCACCGGACTAGCGGGAGGGAAACCCACCGGGGAGCTGTTTTTT. It specifies CATGLAGGKPTGELFF.

V and J are TRBV7-2 and TRBJ2-5, with D perhaps matching TRBD1 (5 bases). The length of the CDR3 is 14 residues. Germline CDR1 is SGHTA and CDR2 is FQGNSA. Trimming shortened V by 1 base and J by 4 bases, and 10 bases separated the two germline ends. CDR3 coding DNA: TGTGCCAGCAGCTTAGAAATCAGGGCAGAGACCCAGTACTTC. Translation: CASSLEIRAETQYF. Looking up the rest from reference TRBV7-2 and TRBJ2-5 gives the full variable domain: GAGVSQSPSNKVTEKGKDVELRCDPISGHTALYWYRQSLGQGLEFLIYFQGNSAPDKSGLPSDRFSAERTGGSVSTLTIQRTQQEDSAVYLCASSLEIRAETQYFGPGTRLLVL.

This clone has just a few counts. The genes are TRBV28 and TRBJ1-3, with 7 bases identical to TRBD1. V shed 5 bases and J 3 bases; nucleotides not matched to a gene: 10. Per the germline V gene, CDR1 is MDHEN and CDR2 is SYDVKM. The CDR3 runs 16 residues. The CDR3 nucleotides are TGTGCCAGCAGTCCCGATACAGGGGATCTTGGAAACACCATATATTTT. Translation gives CASSPDTGDLGNTIYF.